This paragraph covers one T cell receptor beta chain sequence. From germline, CDR1 is MNHNS and CDR2 SASEGT. Between the trimmed V and J ends, which lost 3 bases and 2 bases, there was a span of 7 bases. The CDR3 totals 13 residues. Donors of Cohort 3 who recovered were those that had two negative PCRs, clearance, or symptom resolution. The sample is drawn from a study of blood T cell repertoires in COVID-19. Study background: COVID-19 samples from acute and convalescent phases originated in the United States, Italy and Spain. PBMCs, B-cell-depleted T cells, or T cells were the source of the cDNA or gDNA that made up the material.

TCRdb keeps only in-frame clones here, not all; method: immunoSEQ multiplex PCR. Here the sample spans roughly 350,000 clones, roughly 90% being singletons. The V and J genes are TRBV6-1 and TRBJ1-1; no clear D. The sequencing sample was made of PBMCs or T cells enriched from blood (not recorded which). This sequence was found in a woman aged 25 to 39 who had recovered from COVID-19. CDR3 loop: CASSETFNTEAFF. CDR3 coding DNA: TGTGCCAGCAGTGAGACTTTTAACACTGAAGCTTTCTTT.